The 18 T cell receptor beta chains below come from one sample, sequenced in a study of blood T cell repertoires in COVID-19. TCRdb keeps only in-frame clones here, not all; method: immunoSEQ multiplex PCR. The table includes about 200,000 clones, 70% to 90% detected once. The sequenced sample was PBMCs or T cells enriched from blood (not recorded which). The origin of the receptors is a woman aged 40 to 49 with acute COVID-19.

The chain is built from TRBV27 and TRBJ1-1; D remains unclear. Germline values: CDR1 MNHEY, CDR2 SMNVEV (reference sequence). The CDR3 sequence is 13 residues long. The V gene lost 4 bases and the J gene lost 6 bases, with 12 bases spanning the gap. The DNA of the CDR3 is TGTGCCAGCAGTTCGGCGGGAAAATCTGAAGCTTTCTTT. It translates to CASSSAGKSEAFF.

This chain uses TRBV9 with TRBJ2-2; D not certain. This CDR3 region has 15 residues. The germline gives CDR1 SGDLS, CDR2 YYNGEE. V shed 0 bases and J shed 6 bases, with 12 bases lying between them. The CDR3 DNA sequence: TGTGCCAGCAGCGTAGGATTAGATGCCGCCGGGGAGCTGTTTTTT. Residues: CASSVGLDAAGELFF.

There are many counts of this clone. The rearrangement joins TRBV29-1 to TRBJ1-4; 10 bases align to TRBD1. The V gene's germline CDR1 is SQVTM and CDR2 ANQGSEA. V was clipped by 0 bases and J by 5 bases; unmatched bases: 12. The CDR3 spans 18 residues. The CDR3 DNA reads TGCAGCGTTGAAGATGTGGCGGACAGGGGGGAAGAGAATGAAAAACTGTTTTTT. It specifies CSVEDVADRGEENEKLFF.

The J gene is TRBJ1-5, the V gene TRBV24-1, with D unclear. The CDR3 runs to 14 residues. V was pared by 5 bases and J by 1 base, with 8 bases between. Germline lookup yields CDR1 KGHDR and CDR2 SFDVKD. CDR3 residues: CATSAGVSNQPQHF. CDR3 bases: TGTGCCACCAGTGCTGGAGTCAGCAATCAGCCCCAGCATTTT.

The chain recombines TRBV7-2 with TRBJ2-3, with a tentative D call TRBD1 (5 bases). The CDR3 covers 17 residues. CDR1 SGHTA and CDR2 FQGNSA come from the germline V gene. With 5 bases removed from V and 2 bases from J, the gap between germline ends came to 20 bases. CDR3 in amino acids: CASSPLPTQVFTDTQYF. The DNA of the CDR3 is TGTGCCAGCAGCCCACTACCCACACAGGTCTTCACAGATACGCAGTATTTT.

V gene TRBV2 combines with J gene TRBJ2-5, with 8 bases identical to TRBD2. V shed 3 bases and J 4 bases; nucleotides not matched to a gene: 19. CDR3 size: 19 residues. The germline CDR1 and CDR2 sequences are SNHLY and FYNNEI. CDR3 protein: CASSDPPRGAGAQGETQYF. The CDR3 nucleotides read TGTGCCAGCAGTGACCCCCCCCGTGGAGCGGGGGCTCAAGGAGAGACCCAGTACTTC.

The chain links TRBV7-8 to TRBJ2-1, with TRBD1 identical over 9 bases. The CDR3 length is 15 residues. Trimming took 5 bases from V and 8 from J; bases not matched to a gene: 10. Germline V gene sequence: CDR1 SGHVS, CDR2 FQNEAQ. The CDR3 region is CASSAVGTGRHEQFF. In nucleotides, the CDR3 is TGTGCCAGCAGCGCCGTAGGGACAGGGAGACATGAGCAGTTCTTC. Full variable domain (outside the CDR3, taken from reference TRBV7-8 and TRBJ2-1): GAGVSQSPRYKVAKRGQDVALRCDPISGHVSLFWYQQALGQGPEFLTYFQNEAQLDKSGLPSDRFFAERPEGSVSTLKIQRTQQEDSAVYLCASSAVGTGRHEQFFGPGTRLTVL.

The chain recombines TRBV30 with TRBJ2-7; maybe TRBD1 (6 bases). With 2 bases removed from V and 3 bases from J, the gap between germline ends came to 17 bases. Per the germline V gene, CDR1 is GTSNPN and CDR2 is SVGIG (reference sequence). The CDR3 length is 15 residues. The CDR3 DNA is TGTGCCTGGAGTCCCACACAGGGTATAGTCTACGAGCAGTACTTC. Translated: CAWSPTQGIVYEQYF.

The chain carries TRBV19 and TRBJ1-1; no firm D call. The germline V and J ends were trimmed by 5 bases and 4 bases, with 11 bases remaining between them. This CDR3 comprises 13 residues. Germline-derived CDR1 and CDR2 are LNHDA and SQIVND (reference sequence). The CDR3 here is CASSPQRSTEAFF. The DNA for the CDR3 is TGTGCCAGTAGTCCCCAGAGGAGCACTGAAGCTTTCTTT.

The CDR3 DNA follows: TGTGCCAGCAGGGACAGTTCTTGGGGCTACACCTTC. Its translation: CASRDSSWGYTF. The V call is TRBV12-3 or TRBV12-4, the J call TRBJ1-2, with a tentative D call TRBD1 (6 bases). The CDR3 totals 12 residues. The germline V and J ends were trimmed by 6 bases and 8 bases, with 13 bases remaining between them.

This clone was seen more than once but under ten times. The chain combines TRBV30 with TRBJ1-2; no clear D gene. The CDR3 runs 15 residues. V was trimmed by 5 bases and J by 6 bases, leaving 22 bases between them. Germline CDR1 and CDR2: GTSNPN and SVGIG (reference sequence). The CDR3 nucleotides are TGTGCCTGGTCGCAAACGCGTCCGGAGAGTCATGGCTACACCTTC. It yields the protein CAWSQTRPESHGYTF.

The rearrangement links TRBV28 to TRBJ1-6; 12 nucleotides line up with TRBD1. Germline V CDR1 and CDR2: MDHEN, SYDVKM. The CDR3 runs 17 residues. The ends lost 4 bases at V and 7 bases at J; junction bases unmatched: 8. The CDR3 DNA sequence: TGTGCCAGCAGTTCCGGGGGACAGGGGGCGAGGAATTCACCCCTCCACTTT. Residues: CASSSGGQGARNSPLHF.

This clone came up once. The chain carries TRBV6-2 or TRBV6-3 and TRBJ2-3, with D perhaps matching TRBD2 (6 bases). The CDR3 is made up of 12 amino acids. With 0 bases removed from V and 14 bases from J, the gap between germline ends came to 12 bases. The germline V gene has CDR1 MNHEY and CDR2 SVGEGT. This chain's CDR3 is CASSYSVGLPYF. As DNA, the CDR3 is TGTGCCAGCAGTTACTCAGTAGGACTACCGTATTTT.

The CDR3 DNA reads TGTGCCAGCAGTCCCCGACAGATTAATTCACCCCTCCACTTT. Amino acid sequence: CASSPRQINSPLHF. This chain uses TRBV6-5 with TRBJ1-6, with D maybe TRBD1 (5 bases). Between the trimmed V and J ends, which lost 5 bases and 6 bases, there was a span of 11 bases. CDR1 and CDR2 (germline): MNHEY, SVGAGI. The CDR3 has 14 residues.

Only a few counts were recorded for this clone. The CDR3: CASSLGASGRWEQFF. The CDR3 DNA is TGTGCCAGCAGCTTAGGGGCTAGCGGGAGATGGGAGCAGTTCTTC. The chain links TRBV13 to TRBJ2-1; 10 bases are shared with TRBD2. This CDR3 comprises 15 residues. Germline V CDR1 and CDR2: PRHDT, FYEKMQ (reference sequence). The trim removed 0 bases at V and 10 bases at J, leaving 6 bases unmatched.

This chain links TRBV5-1 with TRBJ1-4; 7 bases are shared with TRBD1. This CDR3 is 14 amino acids long. Germline CDR1 reads SGHRS; CDR2 reads YFSETQ. Trimming removed 3 bases from V and 3 bases from J; junction bases left unmatched: 2. The CDR3 reads CASSSGQPNEKLFF. The CDR3 region has the DNA TGCGCCAGCAGCTCGGGACAGCCTAATGAAAAACTGTTTTTT.

The chain couples TRBV7-3 to TRBJ2-2; D is ambiguous. Per the germline V gene, CDR1 is SGHTA and CDR2 is FQGTGA. There are 13 residues in the CDR3. With 5 bases removed from V and 4 bases from J, the gap between germline ends came to 8 bases. CDR3 loop: CASSPHSTGELFF. CDR3 in DNA: TGTGCCAGCAGCCCCCACAGCACCGGGGAGCTGTTTTTT.

This clone occurred a few times. The chain has TRBV6-5 and TRBJ2-7, with 8 bases identical to TRBD1. CDR3 length: 14 residues. CDR1 and CDR2 from the germline V gene are MNHEY and SVGAGI. The ends lost 4 bases at V and 4 bases at J; junction bases unmatched: 6. CDR3: CASSFGQGNYEQYF. In DNA, the CDR3 is TGTGCCAGCAGTTTCGGACAGGGAAATTACGAGCAGTACTTC.